This passage covers 30 T cell receptor beta chains from one sample sequenced in a study of beta chain features in type 1 diabetes. The study reverse transcribed the entire isolated RNA, so it sequenced expressed TCRB transcripts. Generated by immunoSEQ multiplex PCR, the TCRdb table keeps only in-frame clones and is missing some. The sample yields 250,000 to 400,000 clones, approximately 14% seen once. Sequencing input: central memory CD4+ T cells from blood. These receptors were collected from a man aged 25 to 45 in good health.

This clone was counted a few times. This chain connects TRBV6-6 to TRBJ1-1, with TRBD1 matching over 10 bases. Germline lookup yields CDR1 MNHNY and CDR2 SVGAGI (reference sequence). The CDR3 loop spans 15 amino acids. V gave up 4 bases and J gave up 5 bases; unmatched junction bases: 7. The CDR3 bases are TGTGCCAGCAGTTCTCCGGGACAGGGGAAGACTGAAGCTTTCTTT. Its translation: CASSSPGQGKTEAFF.

The chain uses TRBV7-9 and TRBJ1-4, with D possibly being TRBD1 (6 bases). The CDR3 has 15 amino acids. V lost 3 bases to trimming and J lost 5 bases, with 13 bases between them. Germline V CDR1 and CDR2: SEHNR, FQNEAQ (reference sequence). The CDR3 DNA sequence: TGTGCCAGCAGCTTTCGAGGGGGGGAGAATGAAAAACTGTTTTTT. It codes for CASSFRGGENEKLFF.

The chain is built from TRBV4-2 and TRBJ1-2; 11 positions agree with TRBD1. Trimming cost V 2 bases and J 4 bases; bases outside gene matches: 3. Germline V gene lookup returns CDR1 LGHNA and CDR2 YNFKEQ. The CDR3 extends over 15 amino acids. CDR3 nucleotide sequence: TGTGCCAGCAGCCAAACCGGGACAGGGGGCTATGGCTACACCTTC. This sequence encodes CASSQTGTGGYGYTF.

V usage is TRBV5-6 and J usage is TRBJ2-3; D perhaps matches TRBD2 (5 bases). The CDR3 loop spans 14 amino acids. V lost 2 bases, J lost 3 bases, and 10 bases lay in between. Germline CDR1 SGHDT, CDR2 YYEEEE. This CDR3 is CASSLRLATDTQYF. The DNA of the CDR3 is TGTGCCAGCAGCTTAAGGCTAGCTACAGATACGCAGTATTTT. The whole variable domain, filled in from reference TRBV5-6 and TRBJ2-3, reads DAGVTQSPTHLIKTRGQQVTLRCSPKSGHDTVSWYQQALGQGPQFIFQYYEEEERQRGNFPDRFSGHQFPNYSSELNVNALLLGDSALYLCASSLRLATDTQYFGPGTRLTVL.

This clone was seen more than once but under ten times. The chain has TRBV19 and TRBJ1-5; 7 nucleotides agree with TRBD1. V lost 7 bases, J lost 3 bases, and 9 bases stayed unmatched. The germline V gene has CDR1 LNHDA and CDR2 SQIVND (reference sequence). The CDR3 is made up of 15 amino acids. This CDR3 is CASNQDRSANQPQHF. The CDR3 DNA reads as TGTGCCAGTAATCAGGACAGGTCTGCCAATCAGCCCCAGCATTTT.

This clone has only a few counts. The chain carries TRBV7-6 and TRBJ1-6; no clear D. This CDR3 comprises 15 residues. Trimming left V 5 bases short and J 7 bases short, with 15 bases between. Looked up from germline, CDR1 is SGHVS and CDR2 is FNYEAQ. The CDR3 protein is CASSRVTGGNSPLHF. In nucleotides, the CDR3 is TGTGCCAGCAGCCGCGTCACGGGAGGAAATTCACCCCTCCACTTT.

J is TRBJ1-2 and V is TRBV25-1; D unresolved. V gave up 5 bases and J gave up 8 bases, with 9 bases separating them. The germline gives CDR1 MGHDK, CDR2 SYGVNS. The CDR3 contains 11 residues. CDR3 in amino acids: CASSTFRGYTF. The CDR3 DNA follows: TGTGCCAGCAGTACCTTCAGGGGCTACACCTTC.

This clone has only a few counts. The genes are TRBV6-1 and TRBJ2-2; D is uncertain. The germline gives CDR1 MNHNS, CDR2 SASEGT. The CDR3 length is 13 residues. Trimming cost V 6 bases and J 0 bases, with 5 bases left between them. Here the CDR3 reads CASRSPNTGELFF. The CDR3, as DNA: TGTGCCAGCAGGAGCCCGAACACCGGGGAGCTGTTTTTT.

The chain is built from TRBV13 and TRBJ1-5, with TRBD1 identical over 7 bases. The CDR3 runs 16 residues. Trimming cost V 3 bases and J 6 bases; bases outside gene matches: 11. Germline CDR1 PRHDT, CDR2 FYEKMQ (reference sequence). DNA for the CDR3: TGTGCCAGCAGCTTTGGGTTTGGGACAGTGGTTCAGCCCCAGCATTTT. As protein: CASSFGFGTVVQPQHF. Supplemented by reference TRBV13 and TRBJ1-5, the full variable domain reads AAGVIQSPRHLIKEKRETATLKCYPIPRHDTVYWYQQGPGQDPQFLISFYEKMQSDKGSIPDRFSAQQFSDYHSELNMSSLELGDSALYFCASSFGFGTVVQPQHFGDGTRLSIL.

Turning to this clone: A far larger clone is off by one base, so a read error is likely. The chain uses TRBV18 and TRBJ2-4; D uncertain. Germline V lookup: CDR1 KGHSH, CDR2 LQKENI. The CDR3 has 13 residues. The CDR3 region has the DNA TGTGCCGGCTCCTCCTCGACTTTTAACATTCAGTACTTC. This sequence encodes CAGSSSTFNIQYF.

This clone was counted only a few times. In the same sample, other DNA sequences code for this CDR3. The V and J genes are TRBV7-6 and TRBJ2-7; no clear D. Germline values: CDR1 SGHVS, CDR2 FNYEAQ. Trimming cost V 2 bases and J 2 bases, with 7 bases left between them. The CDR3 length is 13 residues. For the CDR3, the DNA is TGTGCCAGCAGCTTAAGCCCAGCCTACGAGCAGTACTTC. Encoded protein: CASSLSPAYEQYF.

The V and J genes are TRBV5-1 and TRBJ2-5, with TRBD2 identical over 13 bases. Germline V gene data show CDR1 as SGHRS and CDR2 as YFSETQ. After removal of 4 bases from V and 4 bases from J, the junction contained 4 bases not matched to a gene. This CDR3 comprises 15 residues. The CDR3 nucleotides read TGCGCCAGCAGCCTGGGACTAGCGGGGACAGAGACCCAGTACTTC. It is translated as CASSLGLAGTETQYF.

This clone has more than one count but fewer than ten. The chain employs TRBV6-1 and TRBJ2-2; possibly TRBD1 or TRBD2 for D (6 bases each). Germline assignment: CDR1 MNHNS and CDR2 SASEGT. Trimming left V 4 bases short and J 7 bases short, with 10 bases between. The CDR3 has 13 residues. The CDR3, as DNA: TGTGCCAGCAGTGCTAAGGGGGGCGGGGAGCTGTTTTTT. Amino acid sequence: CASSAKGGGELFF.

J is TRBJ2-1 and V is TRBV7-2; unclear D gene. The CDR3 extends over 14 amino acids. Germline lookup yields CDR1 SGHTA and CDR2 FQGNSA. V was cut by 6 bases and J by 9 bases, with 18 bases left in between. The CDR3 DNA follows: TGTGCCAGCAGTAGTCTAGTTAGAGGCGGTGAGCAGTTCTTC. Protein: CASSSLVRGGEQFF.

The sample holds many counts of this clone. The chain combines TRBV11-2 with TRBJ1-5, with D hard to call. This CDR3 has 13 amino acids. Germline V gene sequence: CDR1 SGHAT, CDR2 FQNNGV. V was shortened by 6 bases and J by 6 bases, with 12 bases between the two germline ends. The CDR3 loop is CASSNGGAQPQHF. The CDR3 DNA reads as TGTGCCAGCAGTAATGGAGGTGCTCAGCCCCAGCATTTT.

The chain recombines TRBV15 with TRBJ2-3; the D gene could be TRBD1 or TRBD2 (5 bases each). Germline loops: CDR1 LNHNV, CDR2 YYDKDF (reference sequence). Trimming left V 3 bases short and J 3 bases short, with 13 bases between. The CDR3 has 15 residues. CDR3 bases: TGTGCCACCAGCAGGAGAGGGGATGGGACAGATACGCAGTATTTT. Protein: CATSRRGDGTDTQYF.

This clone has more than one count but fewer than ten. The chain has TRBV5-1 and TRBJ2-5; D not certain. Germline CDR1 SGHRS, CDR2 YFSETQ. This CDR3 comprises 14 residues. Trimming pared 7 bases from V and 0 bases from J, leaving 13 bases between. CDR3 coding DNA: TGCGCCAGCCGGCTAAACATGTACCAAGAGACCCAGTACTTC. As protein: CASRLNMYQETQYF.

V and J are TRBV11-3 and TRBJ2-7; TRBD1 matches at 8 bases. The CDR3 length is 14 residues. Trimming took 5 bases from V and 7 from J; bases not matched to a gene: 10. Looked up from germline, CDR1 is SGHNT and CDR2 is YENEEA. The CDR3 loop is CASSQGQVAQEQYF. Here the CDR3 DNA reads TGTGCCAGCAGCCAGGGACAGGTGGCACAAGAGCAGTACTTC. The variable domain in full, with the rest retrieved from reference TRBV11-3 and TRBJ2-7, is EAGVVQSPRYKIIEKKQPVAFWCNPISGHNTLYWYLQNLGQGPELLIRYENEEAVDDSQLPKDRFSAERLKGVDSTLKIQPAELGDSAVYLCASSQGQVAQEQYFGPGTRLTVT.

CDR3 residues: CASGRENQPQHF. The CDR3, as DNA: TGTGCCAGCGGCAGGGAGAATCAGCCCCAGCATTTT. The V and J genes are TRBV6-5 and TRBJ1-5; D may be TRBD1 (5 bases). The ends were cut back, 8 bases at V and 4 bases at J, with 9 bases in the middle. This CDR3 comprises 12 residues. CDR1 is MNHEY, CDR2 SVGAGI, per germline.

This rearrangement joins TRBV9 to TRBJ1-4; D remains ambiguous. V was clipped by 1 base and J by 4 bases, with 14 bases between them. CDR1 SGDLS and CDR2 YYNGEE come from the germline V gene. The CDR3 sequence is 16 residues long. The CDR3 nucleotides are TGTGCCAGCAGCGTATCTCCGAGTAGCCGTAATGAAAAACTGTTTTTT. Protein: CASSVSPSSRNEKLFF.

V usage is TRBV5-1 and J usage is TRBJ2-3; 8 positions match TRBD2. V was pared by 0 bases and J by 6 bases, with 9 bases of the junction left unmatched. CDR1 and CDR2 (germline): SGHRS, YFSETQ. The CDR3 runs 16 residues. CDR3 bases: TGCGCCAGCAGCTTGGGGACAGCGGGGGATCGTGATACGCAGTATTTT. Translated, it gives CASSLGTAGDRDTQYF.

This clone was recorded a few times. Here the CDR3 omits its conserved ending phenylalanine or tryptophan, so a read error is the likely source. The rearrangement joins TRBV18 to TRBJ2-7; D uncertain. Germline V gene lookup returns CDR1 KGHSH and CDR2 LQKENI. V was pared by 5 bases and J by 3 bases, with 11 bases between. This CDR3 contains 13 residues. CDR3 in DNA: TGTGCCAGCTCAAAGGACCTTGACTACGAGCAGTACGGC. It codes for CASSKDLDYEQYG.

The chain links TRBV9 to TRBJ2-1; TRBD1 is a possible D gene (5 bases). Deletions cut 0 bases from V and 5 bases from J, with 15 bases between. The CDR3 has 16 amino acids. From germline, CDR1 is SGDLS and CDR2 YYNGEE. The CDR3 is CASSVAPVGLNNEQFF. The CDR3 DNA reads as TGTGCCAGCAGCGTAGCTCCCGTGGGGCTCAACAATGAGCAGTTCTTC. The whole variable domain, remainder taken from reference TRBV9 and TRBJ2-1, is DSGVTQTPKHLITATGQRVTLRCSPRSGDLSVYWYQQSLDQGLQFLIQYYNGEERAKGNILERFSAQQFPDLHSELNLSSLELGDSALYFCASSVAPVGLNNEQFFGPGTRLTVL.

This clone was counted between two and nine times. The V call is TRBV6-1, the J call TRBJ2-6; D ambiguous. Per the germline V gene, CDR1 is MNHNS and CDR2 is SASEGT. There are 15 residues in the CDR3. Trimming removed 4 bases at V and 5 bases at J, with 12 bases between. The CDR3 nucleotides read TGTGCCAGCAGTGCCCAGGAGTTCTGGGCCAACGTCCTGACTTTC. Its translation is CASSAQEFWANVLTF.

This clone was seen ten or more times. The chain combines TRBV28 with TRBJ2-2; 10 nucleotides match TRBD1. This CDR3 is built from 16 residues. V gave up 5 bases and J gave up 5 bases; unmatched junction bases: 8. Germline-derived CDR1 and CDR2 are MDHEN and SYDVKM. CDR3 sequence: CASSATGTGVTGELFF. CDR3 DNA: TGTGCCAGCAGTGCAACCGGGACAGGGGTGACCGGGGAGCTGTTTTTT. The full variable domain, its missing parts supplied by reference TRBV28 and TRBJ2-2, is DVKVTQSSRYLVKRTGEKVFLECVQDMDHENMFWYRQDPGLGLRLIYFSYDVKMKEKGDIPEGYSVSREKKERFSLILESASTNQTSMYLCASSATGTGVTGELFFGEGSRLTVL.

This clone was counted only a few times. The chain has TRBV4-3 and TRBJ1-2; no clear D. Germline V lookup: CDR1 LGHNA, CDR2 YSLEER. V was trimmed by 0 bases and J by 0 bases, leaving 11 bases between them. This CDR3 region has 16 residues. This CDR3 is CASSQETNFPNYGYTF. The DNA of the CDR3 is TGCGCCAGCAGCCAAGAGACAAATTTCCCTAACTATGGCTACACCTTC.

The rearrangement uses TRBV7-2 and TRBJ2-7; D could derive from TRBD1 or TRBD2 (6 bases each). The ends were cut back, 4 bases at V and 6 bases at J, with 25 bases in the middle. The CDR3 has 17 residues. Germline assignment: CDR1 SGHTA and CDR2 FQGNSA. The CDR3 here is CASSWGDRGRGSTEQYV. The CDR3 nucleotides read TGTGCCAGCAGCTGGGGGGATCGGGGGCGCGGGTCGACCGAGCAGTACGTC.

This clone was observed a few times. The chain links TRBV7-2 to TRBJ2-7; D not certain. CDR3 size: 14 residues. CDR1 is SGHTA, CDR2 FQGNSA, per germline. The V end lost 0 bases, the J end lost 0 bases, and 6 bases lay between the germline ends. Written as DNA, the CDR3 is TGTGCCAGCAGCTTAGCGCGATCCTCCTACGAGCAGTACTTC. Its protein is CASSLARSSYEQYF.

The chain links TRBV6-1 to TRBJ2-1, with D perhaps TRBD1 or TRBD2 (5 bases each). The CDR3 runs 11 residues. Trimming pared 10 bases from V and 8 bases from J, leaving 12 bases between. Germline V gives CDR1 MNHNS, CDR2 SASEGT. This CDR3 reads CAIAGRDEQFF. In DNA, the CDR3 is TGTGCCATAGCAGGGAGAGATGAGCAGTTCTTC.

V and J are TRBV7-9 and TRBJ2-3; TRBD2 matches at 15 bases. The CDR3 is 19 residues long. V was pared by 5 bases and J by 4 bases, with 13 bases of the junction left unmatched. Germline lookup yields CDR1 SEHNR and CDR2 FQNEAQ (reference sequence). The CDR3, as DNA: TGTGCCAGCAGCGCCGGGACTAGCGGGGGGACAAGTTTATCAGATACGCAGTATTTT. It translates to CASSAGTSGGTSLSDTQYF.